A single TCR beta chain is shown here with its context. The antigen remains unidentified. The source of the sample is a study of T-cell reconstitution after alpha-beta-depleted transplantation in children. Study-wide points: Some patients owed their high day-60 TCRbeta diversity to surviving recipient T cells and thymic progenitors. Several hundred expanded graft clones reportedly were the source of alpha-beta T cells about two months after transplant. A year had passed since transplant, and T-cell counts and diversity by then came mostly from newly produced T cells.

The authors prepared the TCRbeta library with unique molecular identifiers. One entry per CDR3 protein results from TCRdb running MiXCR on the PCR reads. The table lists about 440,000 distinct CDR3 sequences, approximately 41% of them singletons. Germline values: CDR1 SQVTM, CDR2 ANQGSEA. CDR3 length: 11 amino acids. V was pared by 5 bases and J by 2 bases, with 5 bases between. The rearrangement links TRBV29-1 to TRBJ2-3, with D unresolved. This TCR derives from a girl aged 2 to 9 with aplastic anemia, due to receive a stem cell transplant. The sample consisted of PBMCs, taken before TCRalphabeta/CD19-depleted stem cell transplant. The CDR3 reads CSVPYTDTQYF. The CDR3 DNA reads TGCAGCGTTCCCTACACAGATACGCAGTATTTT.